This is a list of T cell receptor beta chains from one sample in a study of T cell responses to AZD1222 COVID-19 vaccine. Profiled with immunoSEQ multiplex PCR; TCRdb holds only in-frame clones, not every one. Of tens of thousands of clones detected, less than 85% appear once; the ten largest clones hold roughly 4.5%. The specimen was peripheral blood, collected 28 days after the second AZD1222 dose. Receptors were obtained from an adult who received the AZD1222 COVID-19 vaccine. The CDR3 runs from the conserved cysteine through the conserved F or W. D genes are given only for firm matches. Size is stated for part of the rows, as once, few or many counts, or as a class when the clone is expanded.

CDR3aa: CASSPTATGGAGEQFF; CDR3nt: TGTGCCAGCAGTCCTACTGCGACAGGGGGCGCGGGTGAGCAGTTCTTC; j_gene: TRBJ2-1; abundance: once; v_gene: TRBV27; d_gene: TRBD1
CDR3aa: CATSRGGVGETQYF; CDR3nt: TGTGCCACCAGCAGAGGGGGGGTAGGAGAGACCCAGTACTTC; j_gene: TRBJ2-5; abundance: NA; v_gene: TRBV15; d_gene: NA
CDR3aa: CATSDPGQGGYGYTF; CDR3nt: TGTGCCACCAGCGACCCGGGACAGGGTGGGTATGGCTACACCTTC; j_gene: TRBJ1-2; abundance: few; v_gene: TRBV15; d_gene: TRBD1
CDR3aa: CASSTRGRPRQPQHF; CDR3nt: TGTGCCAGCAGTACCCGAGGACGCCCCCGACAGCCCCAGCATTTT; j_gene: TRBJ1-5; abundance: NA; v_gene: TRBV6-5; d_gene: NA
CDR3aa: CASSFTGGFSGNTIYF; CDR3nt: TGCGCCAGCTCCTTTACAGGGGGGTTCTCTGGAAACACCATATATTTT; j_gene: TRBJ1-3; abundance: once; v_gene: TRBV5-1; d_gene: TRBD1
CDR3aa: CASSLGGTDNSPLHF; CDR3nt: TGTGCCAGCAGTTTAGGGGGGACAGACAATTCACCCCTCCACTTT; j_gene: TRBJ1-6; abundance: NA; v_gene: TRBV28; d_gene: TRBD1
CDR3aa: CASSPRPGQGVSTGELFF; CDR3nt: TGTGCCAGCTCACCAAGACCGGGACAGGGGGTGAGTACCGGGGAGCTGTTTTTT; j_gene: TRBJ2-2; abundance: NA; v_gene: TRBV18; d_gene: TRBD1
CDR3aa: CATSSGDRHGELFF; CDR3nt: TGTGCCACCAGCAGCGGAGACCGCCACGGGGAGCTGTTTTTT; j_gene: TRBJ2-2; abundance: NA; v_gene: TRBV15; d_gene: NA
CDR3aa: CASSSTANTGELFF; CDR3nt: TGCGCCAGCAGCTCTACAGCGAACACCGGGGAGCTGTTTTTT; j_gene: TRBJ2-2; abundance: NA; v_gene: TRBV5-1; d_gene: NA
CDR3aa: CASSVGQVGREQYF; CDR3nt: TGTGCCAGCAGCGTTGGACAGGTTGGTCGCGAGCAGTACTTC; j_gene: TRBJ2-7; abundance: NA; v_gene: TRBV3-1/TRBV3-2; d_gene: TRBD1
CDR3aa: CASSLVTGMDSPLHF; CDR3nt: TGCGCCAGCAGCCTGGTGACAGGGATGGATTCACCCCTCCACTTT; j_gene: TRBJ1-6; abundance: NA; v_gene: TRBV5-1; d_gene: TRBD1
CDR3aa: CAIRVPGLAGNEQYF; CDR3nt: TGTGCCATCAGGGTTCCCGGACTAGCGGGAAACGAGCAGTACTTC; j_gene: TRBJ2-7; abundance: once; v_gene: TRBV10-3; d_gene: TRBD2
CDR3aa: CASSSGDADNEQFF; CDR3nt: TGCGCCAGCAGCTCCGGGGACGCAGACAATGAGCAGTTCTTC; j_gene: TRBJ2-1; abundance: NA; v_gene: TRBV5-1; d_gene: NA
CDR3aa: CASSLEGNYEQYF; CDR3nt: TGTGCCAGCAGTTTAGAGGGTAACTACGAGCAGTACTTC; j_gene: TRBJ2-7; abundance: NA; v_gene: TRBV27; d_gene: NA
CDR3aa: CASTASEGNTIYF; CDR3nt: TGTGCCAGCACCGCGTCGGAAGGAAACACCATATATTTT; j_gene: TRBJ1-3; abundance: once; v_gene: TRBV7-2; d_gene: NA
CDR3aa: CASSLDSGWDTQYF; CDR3nt: TGCGCCAGCAGCTTGGACAGTGGTTGGGATACGCAGTATTTT; j_gene: TRBJ2-3; abundance: NA; v_gene: TRBV5-1; d_gene: NA
CDR3aa: CASSLSDTQYF; CDR3nt: TGTGCCAGCAGTTTATCAGATACGCAGTATTTT; j_gene: TRBJ2-3; abundance: NA; v_gene: TRBV12-3/TRBV12-4; d_gene: NA
CDR3aa: CASLSRWGLDTEAFF; CDR3nt: TGTGCCAGCCTCTCGAGGTGGGGGTTGGACACTGAAGCTTTCTTT; j_gene: TRBJ1-1; abundance: NA; v_gene: TRBV7-2; d_gene: NA
CDR3aa: CASSRPGQGDNEQFF; CDR3nt: TGTGCCAGCAGCCGACCGGGACAGGGAGACAATGAGCAGTTCTTC; j_gene: TRBJ2-1; abundance: NA; v_gene: TRBV4-2; d_gene: TRBD1
CDR3aa: CASSLGAGNTEAFF; CDR3nt: TGTGCCAGCAGCCTCGGAGCGGGGAACACTGAAGCTTTCTTT; j_gene: TRBJ1-1; abundance: NA; v_gene: TRBV5-4; d_gene: NA
CDR3aa: CASSEAGLYEQYF; CDR3nt: TGTGCCAGCAGTGAGGCAGGGCTCTACGAGCAGTACTTC; j_gene: TRBJ2-7; abundance: NA; v_gene: TRBV25-1; d_gene: NA
CDR3aa: CASSLRVSDTQYF; CDR3nt: TGCGCCAGCAGCCTCAGGGTATCAGATACGCAGTATTTT; j_gene: TRBJ2-3; abundance: NA; v_gene: TRBV5-1; d_gene: NA
CDR3aa: CASSSSGPSTDTQYF; CDR3nt: TGTGCCAGCAGCTCCTCAGGGCCGTCCACAGATACGCAGTATTTT; j_gene: TRBJ2-3; abundance: NA; v_gene: TRBV7-3; d_gene: NA
CDR3aa: CASSPVVGSAGGELFF; CDR3nt: TGTGCCAGCAGCCCCGTGGTAGGGAGTGCAGGCGGGGAGCTGTTTTTT; j_gene: TRBJ2-2; abundance: NA; v_gene: TRBV7-2; d_gene: NA
CDR3aa: CAISDRPINSPLHF; CDR3nt: TGTGCCATCAGTGATCGGCCGATAAATTCACCCCTCCACTTT; j_gene: TRBJ1-6; abundance: NA; v_gene: TRBV10-3; d_gene: NA
CDR3aa: CASSLQGNTEAFF; CDR3nt: TGTGCCAGCAGCTTGCAGGGGAACACTGAAGCTTTCTTT; j_gene: TRBJ1-1; abundance: NA; v_gene: TRBV7-3; d_gene: NA
CDR3aa: CSVGREGTDTQYF; CDR3nt: TGCAGCGTGGGTCGGGAGGGCACAGATACGCAGTATTTT; j_gene: TRBJ2-3; abundance: NA; v_gene: TRBV29-1; d_gene: TRBD2
CDR3aa: CSVEVRTGGEAFF; CDR3nt: TGCAGCGTTGAAGTACGAACAGGGGGTGAAGCTTTCTTT; j_gene: TRBJ1-1; abundance: few; v_gene: TRBV29-1; d_gene: TRBD1
CDR3aa: CASSYGGFEKLFF; CDR3nt: TGTGCCAGCAGTTACGGAGGGTTTGAAAAACTGTTTTTT; j_gene: TRBJ1-4; abundance: NA; v_gene: TRBV6-5; d_gene: NA
CDR3aa: CASSGGGDEQFF; CDR3nt: TGTGCCAGCAGTGGAGGGGGCGATGAGCAGTTCTTC; j_gene: TRBJ2-1; abundance: once; v_gene: TRBV2; d_gene: TRBD1
CDR3aa: CASRLGGSGNTIYF; CDR3nt: TGTGCCAGCAGGTTGGGGGGCTCTGGAAACACCATATATTTT; j_gene: TRBJ1-3; abundance: NA; v_gene: TRBV7-2; d_gene: NA
CDR3aa: CASSLFGGRSYNEQFF; CDR3nt: TGTGCCAGCAGTTTATTTGGGGGTAGGTCCTACAATGAGCAGTTCTTC; j_gene: TRBJ2-1; abundance: NA; v_gene: TRBV28; d_gene: NA
CDR3aa: CASSLFGNYNSPLHF; CDR3nt: TGTGCCAGCAGTTTATTCGGGAACTATAATTCACCCCTCCACTTT; j_gene: TRBJ1-6; abundance: NA; v_gene: TRBV27; d_gene: NA
CDR3aa: CASSIVAGGATNEKLFF; CDR3nt: TGTGCCAGTAGTATAGTGGCAGGGGGTGCAACTAATGAAAAACTGTTTTTT; j_gene: TRBJ1-4; abundance: NA; v_gene: TRBV19; d_gene: TRBD1
CDR3aa: CASSLANLAYNEQFF; CDR3nt: TGTGCCAGCAGCTTAGCGAATCTAGCGTACAATGAGCAGTTCTTC; j_gene: TRBJ2-1; abundance: NA; v_gene: TRBV7-8; d_gene: NA
CDR3aa: CASSQHGTGGEKLFF; CDR3nt: TGTGCCAGCAGTCAACACGGGACAGGGGGTGAAAAACTGTTTTTT; j_gene: TRBJ1-4; abundance: NA; v_gene: TRBV2; d_gene: TRBD1
CDR3aa: CASSPGSPALYYEQFF; CDR3nt: TGTGCCAGCTCACCAGGGAGCCCAGCCTTATACTATGAGCAGTTCTTC; j_gene: TRBJ2-1; abundance: NA; v_gene: TRBV18; d_gene: NA
CDR3aa: CSASEGTGTYEQYF; CDR3nt: TGCAGTGCTAGTGAGGGGACAGGGACCTACGAGCAGTACTTC; j_gene: TRBJ2-7; abundance: NA; v_gene: TRBV20-1; d_gene: TRBD1
CDR3aa: CAWSPVRPGNTIYF; CDR3nt: TGTGCCTGGAGCCCTGTTAGACCCGGAAACACCATATATTTT; j_gene: TRBJ1-3; abundance: NA; v_gene: TRBV30; d_gene: NA
CDR3aa: CASSENSHYEQYF; CDR3nt: TGTGCCAGCAGCGAAAATTCCCACTACGAGCAGTACTTC; j_gene: TRBJ2-7; abundance: NA; v_gene: TRBV27; d_gene: NA
CDR3aa: CASRLTPGTTSGNTIYF; CDR3nt: TGTGCCAGTAGACTGACCCCCGGGACAACCTCTGGAAACACCATATATTTT; j_gene: TRBJ1-3; abundance: NA; v_gene: TRBV19; d_gene: NA
CDR3aa: CASSFFNANYGYTF; CDR3nt: TGTGCCAGCAGTTTTTTTAACGCTAACTATGGCTACACCTTC; j_gene: TRBJ1-2; abundance: once; v_gene: TRBV28; d_gene: NA
CDR3aa: CASSLVGNTEAFF; CDR3nt: TGTGCCAGCAGCTTAGTGGGGAACACTGAAGCTTTCTTT; j_gene: TRBJ1-1; abundance: NA; v_gene: TRBV7-9; d_gene: NA
CDR3aa: CASSIDPGGPREQFF; CDR3nt: TGTGCCAGTAGTATAGATCCGGGGGGGCCTCGGGAGCAGTTCTTC; j_gene: TRBJ2-1; abundance: NA; v_gene: TRBV19; d_gene: TRBD2
CDR3aa: CASTGDRGYSYTF; CDR3nt: TGTGCCAGCACCGGGGACAGGGGGTACAGCTACACCTTC; j_gene: TRBJ1-2; abundance: NA; v_gene: TRBV28; d_gene: TRBD1
CDR3aa: CASRPGASGNTIYF; CDR3nt: TGTGCCAGCAGACCAGGGGCCTCTGGAAACACCATATATTTT; j_gene: TRBJ1-3; abundance: NA; v_gene: TRBV7-9; d_gene: NA
CDR3aa: CASSKWGGTYNEQFF; CDR3nt: TGTGCCAGTAGTAAGTGGGGGGGAACCTACAATGAGCAGTTCTTC; j_gene: TRBJ2-1; abundance: NA; v_gene: TRBV19; d_gene: TRBD2
CDR3aa: CASSEAPTEYEQYF; CDR3nt: TGTGCCAGCAGTGAAGCGCCTACAGAGTACGAGCAGTACTTC; j_gene: TRBJ2-7; abundance: NA; v_gene: TRBV2; d_gene: NA
CDR3aa: CASSLHQANTDTQYF; CDR3nt: TGTGCCAGCAGCTTACACCAAGCGAACACAGATACGCAGTATTTT; j_gene: TRBJ2-3; abundance: NA; v_gene: TRBV7-3; d_gene: NA
CDR3aa: CAISSGRADEQYF; CDR3nt: TGTGCCATCTCTAGCGGGAGGGCCGACGAGCAGTACTTC; j_gene: TRBJ2-7; abundance: NA; v_gene: TRBV10-3; d_gene: TRBD2
CDR3aa: CASSYLGTGKNIQYF; CDR3nt: TGTGCCAGTAGTTACCTCGGGACAGGAAAAAACATTCAGTACTTC; j_gene: TRBJ2-4; abundance: NA; v_gene: TRBV19; d_gene: TRBD1